The following is a T cell receptor beta chain sequence with its context. Authors' methods: Reference gene primer amplification gave estimated nucleated cell counts. The assay was immunoSEQ multiplex PCR, and TCRdb's table has in-frame clones only and misses some. The V and J calls and clone size come from that table; D and trimming were worked out from the DNA. The profile shows about 120,000 clones, about 85% of them singletons. These data belong to a study of blood T cell repertoires in COVID-19. About the research overall: Collection of acute and convalescent COVID-19 samples took place in the United States, Italy and Spain. PBMCs, B-cell-depleted T cells, or T cells were the source of the cDNA or gDNA that made up the material.

V shed 5 bases and J 4 bases; nucleotides not matched to a gene: 10. The CDR3 loop spans 16 amino acids. CDR1 is MDHEN and CDR2 is SYDVKM in the germline V gene. The chain employs TRBV28 and TRBJ1-1; 10 positions match TRBD1. The origin of this receptor is a woman aged 80 or older with acute or convalescent COVID-19. The sample taken for sequencing was peripheral blood. CDR3 nucleotides: TGTGCCAGCAGTCGCCCGCCGGGACAGGGGTCCACTGAAGCTTTCTTT. Translation gives CASSRPPGQGSTEAFF.